The 17 T cell receptor beta chains listed next were all sequenced from one sample in a study of early T cells in non-severe SARS-CoV-2 infection. TCRdb processed the 5' RACE reads anew with MiXCR; each CDR3 protein has one entry. The sample records 85,000 to 100,000 distinct CDR3 sequences, about 15% being singletons. The sample here was whole blood, taken at baseline. The receptors here all came from an adult who was a healthcare worker with PCR-confirmed SARS-CoV-2 infection or an uninfected control (not recorded which).

The V call is TRBV9, the J call TRBJ2-3, with 13 nucleotides matching TRBD2. Germline CDR1 and CDR2: SGDLS and YYNGEE. The V and J ends lost 3 bases and 6 bases, in that order; junction bases with no gene match: 7. There are 16 residues in the CDR3. The CDR3 DNA is TGTGCCAGCAGCGAAACTAGCGGGAGGGCCATGGATACGCAGTATTTT. Translation: CASSETSGRAMDTQYF.

The genes are TRBV28 and TRBJ2-5; D possibly corresponds to TRBD2 (6 bases). Trimming cost V 6 bases and J 1 base, with 15 bases left between them. CDR1 is MDHEN, CDR2 SYDVKM, per germline. There are 15 residues in the CDR3. DNA for the CDR3: TGTGCCAGCAGGCCAGCGGGTTACCTCCAAGAGACCCAGTACTTC. Translation: CASRPAGYLQETQYF.

The rearrangement joins TRBV6-1 to TRBJ1-1; D gene ambiguous. Trimming pared 2 bases from V and 1 base from J, leaving 8 bases between. Germline V gene data show CDR1 as MNHNS and CDR2 as SASEGT. The CDR3 has 14 amino acids. CDR3 protein: CASSEKAQNTEAFF. The CDR3 region has the DNA TGTGCCAGCAGTGAAAAAGCGCAGAACACTGAAGCTTTCTTT.

The chain employs TRBV7-9 and TRBJ1-4; TRBD1 agrees at 7 bases. Germline CDR1 and CDR2: SEHNR and FQNEAQ (reference sequence). Trimming removed 2 bases from V and 4 bases from J; junction bases left unmatched: 1. The CDR3 is made up of 14 amino acids. The CDR3 DNA reads as TGTGCCAGCAGCTTATGGGACAGTAATGAAAAACTGTTTTTT. As protein: CASSLWDSNEKLFF.

This clonotype was found a few times. J is TRBJ2-1 and V is TRBV20-1; 10 bases agree with TRBD2. The trim removed 5 bases at V and 8 bases at J, leaving 9 bases unmatched. In germline, CDR1 is DFQATT, CDR2 SNEGSKA (reference sequence). This CDR3 spans 14 amino acids. Here the CDR3 DNA reads TGCAGTGCTTTCTTGGGTCTAGCGGGAGATGAGCAGTTCTTC. Translation: CSAFLGLAGDEQFF.

This clonotype has ten or more counts. This rearrangement joins TRBV28 to TRBJ2-1, with 7 bases identical to TRBD2. Germline V gene sequence: CDR1 MDHEN, CDR2 SYDVKM. V dropped 6 bases and J dropped 8; count of bases not matched to a gene: 13. The CDR3 sequence is 15 residues long. The DNA for the CDR3 is TGTGCCAGCAGCTTTTATTTCGGGAGGTATGATGAGCAGTTCTTC. It specifies CASSFYFGRYDEQFF.

V and J are TRBV11-2 and TRBJ1-6; D is undetermined. CDR1 is SGHAT and CDR2 is FQNNGV in the germline V gene. V lost 0 bases and J 14 bases, leaving 11 bases between the germline ends. This CDR3 comprises 13 residues. The CDR3 nucleotides read TGTGCCAGCAGCTTAGACGTCTTCGGGGCCCTCCACTTT. This encodes CASSLDVFGALHF.

Only a few counts were recorded for this clonotype. The rearrangement links TRBV20-1 to TRBJ1-5; TRBD1 agrees at 7 bases. The germline CDR1 and CDR2 sequences are DFQATT and SNEGSKA (reference sequence). J was trimmed by 2 bases and V by 0 bases; bases with no gene match: 7. This CDR3 spans 16 amino acids. The CDR3 DNA sequence: TGCAGTGCTAGAGAAGGGGGCGCTTATGGCAATCAGCCCCAGCATTTT. Protein sequence: CSAREGGAYGNQPQHF.

This chain joins TRBV4-1 and TRBJ2-3; 7 bases match TRBD1. The CDR3 extends over 14 amino acids. Trimming removed 7 bases from V and 1 base from J; junction bases left unmatched: 5. The germline V gene has CDR1 MGHRA and CDR2 YSYEKL. The CDR3 coding sequence is TGCGCCAGCACGACAGGGTCGGGCACAGATACGCAGTATTTT. Encoded protein: CASTTGSGTDTQYF.

This clonotype was seen repeatedly, ten times or more. This chain links TRBV4-1 with TRBJ2-7; 7 nucleotides match TRBD1. Looked up from germline, CDR1 is MGHRA and CDR2 is YSYEKL. V was pared by 2 bases and J by 7 bases, with 8 bases of the junction left unmatched. The CDR3 length is 14 residues. The DNA of the CDR3 is TGCGCCAGCAGCCAACCGGGACAGCGAAGGGAGCAGTACTTC. It encodes CASSQPGQRREQYF.

The gene calls are TRBV11-1 and TRBJ2-7, with D possibly TRBD1 on 5 matching bases. Germline lookup yields CDR1 SGHAT and CDR2 FQDESV (reference sequence). The CDR3 is 14 residues long. V shed 5 bases and J shed 2 bases, with 13 bases lying between them. The CDR3 is CASSPTDSTYEQYF. Written as DNA, the CDR3 is TGTGCCAGCAGCCCAACAGACAGCACCTACGAGCAGTACTTC. The full variable domain, rest sourced from reference TRBV11-1 and TRBJ2-7, is EAEVAQSPRYKITEKSQAVAFWCDPISGHATLYWYRQILGQGPELLVQFQDESVVDDSQLPKDRFSAERLKGVDSTLKIQPAELGDSAMYLCASSPTDSTYEQYFGPGTRLTVT.

CDR3 bases: TGCGCCAGCAGCCAAGCGGGCGCCCCAGCCTACGAGCAGTACTTC. Protein: CASSQAGAPAYEQYF. This chain uses TRBV4-3 with TRBJ2-7; D is uncertain. The germline V gene encodes CDR1 LGHNA and CDR2 YSLEER. The CDR3 covers 15 residues. Trimming took 1 base from V and 2 from J, leaving 12 bases between them.

This clonotype has more than one count but fewer than ten. The V gene is TRBV20-1, the J gene TRBJ1-3; perhaps TRBD1 as D (6 bases). Germline CDR1 and CDR2: DFQATT and SNEGSKA (reference sequence). The V end was cut by 3 bases, the J end by 2 bases, with 11 bases between. This CDR3 has 14 amino acids. As DNA, the CDR3 is TGCAGTGCTAGCGCAGGGGAAACTGGAAACACCATATATTTT. Protein product: CSASAGETGNTIYF.

This chain connects TRBV9 to TRBJ2-7; 9 nucleotides line up with TRBD2. The CDR3 length is 14 residues. V trimming: 3 bases; J trimming: 6 bases; junction bases outside the gene matches: 7. Germline V gives CDR1 SGDLS, CDR2 YYNGEE. CDR3 loop: CASSASGASLEQYF. The CDR3 nucleotides read TGTGCCAGCAGCGCTAGCGGGGCTTCCCTCGAGCAGTACTTC.

This clonotype was counted between two and nine times. This chain links TRBV11-2 with TRBJ2-7, with TRBD2 identical over 13 bases. The V and J ends lost 8 bases and 2 bases, in that order; junction bases with no gene match: 3. Germline loops: CDR1 SGHAT, CDR2 FQNNGV. CDR3 size: 14 residues. The CDR3 nucleotides read TGTGCCAGCGAACTAGCGGGAGGGACCTACGAGCAGTACTTC. Protein: CASELAGGTYEQYF.

This clonotype is classed as medium-sized. The V gene is TRBV28, the J gene TRBJ2-5; D not resolved. This CDR3 has 12 amino acids. V dropped 2 bases and J dropped 4 bases, with 5 bases sitting between them. Germline V gene data show CDR1 as MDHEN and CDR2 as SYDVKM. The CDR3 sequence is CASSLTRETQYF. The DNA for the CDR3 is TGTGCCAGCAGTTTAACTCGAGAGACCCAGTACTTC.

This clonotype was picked up a small number of times. The CDR3 nucleotides read TGTGCCAGCACCTCGAGACTACAAAAAGAGACCCAGTACTTC. Translating it yields CASTSRLQKETQYF. This chain uses TRBV6-2 or TRBV6-3 with TRBJ2-5; perhaps TRBD2 as D (5 bases). Germline loops: CDR1 MNHEY, CDR2 SVGEGT. The germline V and J ends were trimmed by 7 bases and 3 bases, with 15 bases remaining between them. This CDR3 has 14 amino acids.